This record covers a single TCR beta chain. These data come from a study of blood T cell repertoires in COVID-19. This CDR3 is 14 amino acids long. Germline CDR1 SGHRS, CDR2 YFSETQ. V shed 5 bases and J shed 1 base, with 12 bases lying between them. Clones were sequenced by immunoSEQ multiplex PCR, and TCRdb holds only the in-frame ones, with some missing. Among about 71,000 clones listed, 90% were seen once. The sequence was collected from a woman between 18 and 29 years old with acute or convalescent COVID-19. What was sequenced was peripheral blood. The chain uses TRBV5-1 and TRBJ1-1, with D tentatively TRBD1 (6 bases). Here the CDR3 DNA reads TGCGCCAGCAGAAGCGGACAGCCGAACACTGAAGCTTTCTTT. Its translation is CASRSGQPNTEAFF.